The 26 T cell receptor beta chains listed next were all sequenced from one sample in a study of early T cells in non-severe SARS-CoV-2 infection (dated by TCRdb to the early 2020s). Libraries were prepared through 5' RACE. The data were produced on a NextSeq 500. TCRdb ran its own pipeline on the public reads, namely fastp trimming at Q25 and MiXCR clone calling, and kept in-frame beta chains. Here each entry gathers all rows of one CDR3 protein and keeps the most common genes and DNA. The sample table contains tens of thousands of distinct CDR3 sequences; only one count was recorded for about 4% of them. The ten biggest clones cover about 3.1% of the sample. What was sequenced was whole blood. Receptors originate from an adult who was a healthcare worker with PCR-confirmed SARS-CoV-2 infection or an uninfected control (not recorded which).

The chain couples TRBV6-5 to TRBJ1-6, with D unclear. Germline lookup yields CDR1 MNHEY and CDR2 SVGAGI. V lost 0 bases to trimming and J lost 2 bases, with 5 bases between them. This CDR3 is built from 15 residues. DNA for the CDR3: TGTGCCAGCAGTTACTCGCCAGCCTATAATTCACCCCTCCACTTT. It specifies CASSYSPAYNSPLHF.

Ten or more counts support this clonotype. This rearrangement joins TRBV5-4 to TRBJ1-1; D is ambiguous. The CDR3 consists of 13 residues. Germline V CDR1 and CDR2: SGHNT, YYREEE (reference sequence). The V end lost 3 bases, the J end lost 4 bases, and 10 bases lay between the germline ends. Written as DNA, the CDR3 is TGTGCCAGCAGCTCCCTTGGTGGCACTGAAGCTTTCTTT. Its translation: CASSSLGGTEAFF.

This clonotype came up many times. The chain combines TRBV10-2 with TRBJ2-2; D is uncertain. Germline V gene lookup returns CDR1 WSHSY and CDR2 SAAADI. The CDR3 has 13 residues. V shed 6 bases and J shed 0 bases, with 5 bases lying between them. The CDR3 is CASRQANTGELFF. The CDR3 nucleotides are TGCGCCAGCAGGCAGGCGAACACCGGGGAGCTGTTTTTT.

By share, this clonotype counts as medium-sized (0.01 to 0.1%). The chain uses TRBV7-2 and TRBJ2-3; D is uncertain. Trimming pared 4 bases from V and 4 bases from J, leaving 6 bases between. Germline-derived CDR1 and CDR2 are SGHTA and FQGNSA. This CDR3 is built from 12 residues. CDR3 sequence reads: CASSSTSDTQYF. In nucleotides, the CDR3 is TGTGCCAGCAGCTCGACTTCAGATACGCAGTATTTT.

In this sample, this clonotype turned up many times. The chain is built from TRBV5-1 and TRBJ2-3; a possible D gene is TRBD1 (5 bases). V was trimmed by 7 bases and J by 6 bases, leaving 12 bases between them. This CDR3 region has 12 residues. The V gene's germline CDR1 is SGHRS and CDR2 YFSETQ. Here the CDR3 DNA reads TGCGCCAGCGGTGGGGCCGCCGATACGCAGTATTTT. As protein: CASGGAADTQYF.

The table lists this clonotype with a few counts. At one boundary the junction diverges from the germline segment, which might be a read error. The chain uses TRBV7-7 and TRBJ1-5, with 7 bases aligning to TRBD1. The CDR3 spans 16 residues. Germline values: CDR1 SSHAT, CDR2 FNYEAQ (reference sequence). The CDR3 reads CASSDQGGYRNQPQHF. Here the CDR3 DNA reads TGTGCTAGCAGCGATCAGGGGGGGTATCGGAATCAGCCCCAGCATTTT. The complete variable domain, with remaining parts taken from reference TRBV7-7 and TRBJ1-5, reads GAGVSQSPRYKVTKRGQDVTLRCDPISSHATLYWYQQALGQGPEFLTYFNYEAQPDKSGLPSDRFSAERPEGSISTLTIQRTEQRDSAMYRCASSDQGGYRNQPQHFGDGTRLSIL.

This clonotype was picked up many times. This rearrangement joins TRBV13 to TRBJ2-7; possible D gene TRBD2, 6 bases. CDR1 is PRHDT and CDR2 is FYEKMQ in the germline V gene (reference sequence). The CDR3 covers 16 residues. V was trimmed by 1 base and J by 10 bases, leaving 23 bases between them. The CDR3 bases are TGTGCCAGCAGCTTAGCTACCGAGTCCCTGGGGGGTGAACAGTACTTC. Protein sequence: CASSLATESLGGEQYF.

Ten or more counts support this clonotype. In DNA form, the CDR3 reads TGTGCCAGCAGCCCCACGGGAGCGGGAGGGCCAGATACGCAGTATTTT. It encodes CASSPTGAGGPDTQYF. J is TRBJ2-3 and V is TRBV9; TRBD2 matches at 10 bases. Germline V lookup: CDR1 SGDLS, CDR2 YYNGEE. The length of the CDR3 is 16 residues. V lost 4 bases, J lost 4 bases, and 9 bases stayed unmatched.

This clonotype was observed many times. The J gene is TRBJ2-2, the V gene TRBV18; 12 bases fit TRBD2. Germline V gene lookup returns CDR1 KGHSH and CDR2 LQKENI. V lost 1 base, J lost 5 bases, and 2 bases stayed unmatched. The CDR3 loop spans 16 amino acids. The CDR3 sequence is CASSPRTSGRTGELFF. As DNA, the CDR3 is TGTGCCAGCTCACCACGCACTAGCGGGAGGACCGGGGAGCTGTTTTTT. The full variable domain, in which reference TRBV18 and TRBJ2-2 provide the parts outside the CDR3, is NAGVMQNPRHLVRRRGQEARLRCSPMKGHSHVYWYRQLPEEGLKFMVYLQKENIIDESGMPKERFSAEFPKEGPSILRIQQVVRGDSAAYFCASSPRTSGRTGELFFGEGSRLTVL.

This clonotype was recorded at least ten times. The chain recombines TRBV29-1 with TRBJ2-3, with TRBD2 matching over 10 bases. Unmatched junction bases numbered 6, after V lost 4 bases and J lost 2 bases. The germline gives CDR1 SQVTM, CDR2 ANQGSEA. This CDR3 is 15 amino acids long. The CDR3, as DNA: TGCAGCGTTGTGACAGCGGGAGGGTACACAGATACGCAGTATTTT. Protein sequence: CSVVTAGGYTDTQYF.

This clonotype was seen ten or more times. The genes are TRBV30 and TRBJ2-7, with D unclear. The CDR3 covers 13 residues. Germline assignment: CDR1 GTSNPN and CDR2 SVGIG (reference sequence). V shed 0 bases and J shed 1 base, with 7 bases lying between them. The CDR3 DNA is TGTGCCTGGAGTGTAGGGCAGTCCTACGAGCAGTACTTC. Protein sequence: CAWSVGQSYEQYF.

This clonotype was detected only a few times. The chain employs TRBV5-5 and TRBJ2-7, with 9 bases that match TRBD1. CDR3 length equals 16 residues. Germline CDR1 is SGHKS and CDR2 is YYEKEE (reference sequence). Unmatched junction bases numbered 13, after V lost 4 bases and J lost 5 bases. CDR3 in amino acids: CASSPFQTGGLDEQYF. DNA for the CDR3: TGTGCCAGCAGCCCTTTCCAGACAGGGGGGCTAGACGAGCAGTACTTC.

This clonotype has a count of ten or more. The chain employs TRBV11-2 and TRBJ2-5; 8 positions match TRBD2. J gave up 3 bases and V 5 bases, and 2 bases lay outside the gene matches. The CDR3 is made up of 13 amino acids. Germline V lookup: CDR1 SGHAT, CDR2 FQNNGV. Written as DNA, the CDR3 is TGTGCCAGCAGCAAGGGACTAGAAGAGACCCAGTACTTC. Amino acids: CASSKGLEETQYF.

This clonotype appeared many times. This chain joins TRBV2 and TRBJ2-1; TRBD2 aligns across 12 bases. Germline loops: CDR1 SNHLY, CDR2 FYNNEI. Trimming removed 7 bases from V and 10 bases from J; junction bases left unmatched: 14. The CDR3 totals 16 residues. The CDR3 DNA reads as TGTGCCAGCACCATATCCTCTAGCGGGGGGGCCCGGGAGCAGTTCTTC. Translation gives CASTISSSGGAREQFF.

This clonotype has only a few counts. V gene TRBV5-6 combines with J gene TRBJ2-7, with TRBD2 matching 7 bases. V was clipped by 4 bases and J by 4 bases; unmatched bases: 8. Germline lookup yields CDR1 SGHDT and CDR2 YYEEEE. This CDR3 spans 14 amino acids. CDR3 DNA sequence: TGTGCCAGCAGCCTCAGCGGGGTGAGGTACGAGCAGTACTTC. As protein: CASSLSGVRYEQYF.

CDR3 bases: TGCGCCAGCAGCCCAGGCATAGGAAGGGTGGGAAGCACAGATACGCAGTATTTT. It is translated as CASSPGIGRVGSTDTQYF. The J gene is TRBJ2-3, the V gene TRBV4-1; no clear D gene. CDR3 length equals 18 residues. V gave up 4 bases and J gave up 0 bases, with 20 bases separating them. Germline V gene data show CDR1 as MGHRA and CDR2 as YSYEKL.

This clonotype occurred a few times. V and J are TRBV5-5 and TRBJ2-3; D is possibly TRBD2 (6 bases). V was pared by 0 bases and J by 6 bases, with 11 bases between. Germline CDR1 and CDR2: SGHKS and YYEKEE (reference sequence). There are 14 residues in the CDR3. Here the CDR3 reads CASSLDGGADTQYF. CDR3 sequence (DNA): TGTGCCAGCAGCTTGGATGGCGGGGCGGATACGCAGTATTTT.

This clonotype was counted between two and nine times. The V and J genes are TRBV30 and TRBJ2-3; D is perhaps TRBD2 (6 bases). The germline gives CDR1 GTSNPN, CDR2 SVGIG (reference sequence). Trimming shortened V by 3 bases and J by 3 bases, and 7 bases separated the two germline ends. The CDR3 contains 12 residues. DNA for the CDR3: TGTGCCTGGAGCGGGAGTACAGATACGCAGTATTTT. The encoded protein is CAWSGSTDTQYF.

At least ten counts were recorded for this clonotype. CDR3 loop: CSVREGDTQYF. The DNA for the CDR3 is TGCAGCGTTCGCGAGGGAGATACGCAGTATTTT. The rearrangement joins TRBV29-1 to TRBJ2-3; D perhaps matches TRBD2 (5 bases). Germline CDR1 reads SQVTM; CDR2 reads ANQGSEA. This CDR3 spans 11 amino acids. Trimming took 5 bases from V and 5 from J, leaving 8 bases between them.

There are many counts of this clonotype. V and J are TRBV29-1 and TRBJ1-1; D uncertain. V was pared by 3 bases and J by 1 base, with 21 bases between. The CDR3 contains 17 residues. The germline gives CDR1 SQVTM, CDR2 ANQGSEA. CDR3 amino acids: CSVDPHPGKAANTEAFF. The DNA for the CDR3 is TGCAGCGTTGACCCTCATCCGGGCAAGGCAGCGAACACTGAAGCTTTCTTT.

This clonotype appeared many times. The V call is TRBV11-2, the J call TRBJ2-1; possibly TRBD2 for D (5 bases). This CDR3 has 14 amino acids. CDR1 is SGHAT and CDR2 is FQNNGV in the germline V gene. V was clipped by 3 bases and J by 5 bases, with 11 bases between them. For the CDR3, the DNA is TGTGCCAGCAGCTTCAGCGGAGGCAACAATGAGCAGTTCTTC. It translates to CASSFSGGNNEQFF.

This clonotype showed up many times. The V and J genes are TRBV25-1 and TRBJ2-7, with 7 bases lining up with TRBD1. CDR1 is MGHDK and CDR2 is SYGVNS in the germline V gene. This CDR3 is built from 15 residues. V was clipped by 7 bases and J by 3 bases; unmatched bases: 12. Written as DNA, the CDR3 is TGTGCCAGCAACCAACGGGGACAGACAAACTACGAGCAGTACTTC. It translates to CASNQRGQTNYEQYF.

This clonotype has more than one count but fewer than ten. The rearrangement links TRBV6-5 to TRBJ1-6; D may be TRBD1 (5 bases). The CDR3 runs to 15 residues. Germline-derived CDR1 and CDR2 are MNHEY and SVGAGI. The V end lost 0 bases, the J end lost 7 bases, and 10 bases lay between the germline ends. This chain's CDR3 is CASSYSGTENSPLHF. DNA of the CDR3: TGTGCCAGCAGTTACTCGGGGACGGAAAATTCACCCCTCCACTTT.

The table lists this clonotype with many counts. Here the CDR3 reads CASSLEAGEGNTGELFF. The DNA of the CDR3 is TGTGCCAGCAGCTTAGAGGCGGGAGAGGGGAACACCGGGGAGCTGTTTTTT. V usage is TRBV11-3 and J usage is TRBJ2-2; 7 bases align to TRBD2. This CDR3 contains 17 residues. Germline V gene data show CDR1 as SGHNT and CDR2 as YENEEA. The V and J ends lost 0 bases and 1 base, in that order; junction bases with no gene match: 5. Full variable domain (outside the CDR3, taken from reference TRBV11-3 and TRBJ2-2): EAGVVQSPRYKIIEKKQPVAFWCNPISGHNTLYWYLQNLGQGPELLIRYENEEAVDDSQLPKDRFSAERLKGVDSTLKIQPAELGDSAVYLCASSLEAGEGNTGELFFGEGSRLTVL.

This clonotype has only a few counts. The CDR3 DNA reads as TGTGCCAGCAGTCCGCCGGGGACAGGGGTCGAGCAGTACTTC. Residues: CASSPPGTGVEQYF. The chain joins TRBV6-5 to TRBJ2-7; 10 bases align to TRBD1. Germline V lookup: CDR1 MNHEY, CDR2 SVGAGI. The CDR3 spans 14 residues. Trimming cost V 5 bases and J 6 bases; bases outside gene matches: 7.

This clonotype was picked up a small number of times. The V and J genes are TRBV5-6 and TRBJ1-2; 7 bases agree with TRBD1. The germline gives CDR1 SGHDT, CDR2 YYEEEE. The V segment lost 4 bases and the J segment 3 bases; nucleotides outside the gene matches: 3. The CDR3 length is 13 residues. CDR3 loop: CASSDTGDYGYTF. The CDR3, as DNA: TGTGCCAGCAGCGACACAGGGGACTATGGCTACACCTTC.